Below, one TCR beta chain is given with its context. These data are taken from a study of blood T cell repertoires in COVID-19. Looking at the study overall: Whether acute or convalescent, the COVID-19 samples came from the United States, Italy and Spain. Sources were T cells, B-cell-depleted T cells, or PBMCs; the material itself was cDNA or gDNA.

Study processing details: Researchers report that nucleated cell counts were estimated from reference gene primer amplification. Assay: immunoSEQ multiplex PCR; the TCRdb copy retains only in-frame clones and omits some. Clone size and the V and J calls come from that table; the DNA yielded D and trimming. The table lists roughly 400,000 clones, over 75% of them singletons. During active infection, Seattle patients enrolled and were then monitored through disease. Germline CDR1 SNHLY, CDR2 FYNNEI. Trimming stripped 4 bases from V and 5 bases from J, with 11 bases between. The CDR3 covers 13 residues. Material: peripheral blood. The TCR sequence derives from a woman aged 55-70 years with COVID-19, enrolled during active disease. This chain connects TRBV2 to TRBJ1-1; D is ambiguous. The CDR3 nucleotides read TGTGCCAGCAGTGGTTCCAGGTGGACTGAAGCTTTCTTT. Translation: CASSGSRWTEAFF.